The 26 T cell receptor beta chains given below trace back to one sample, sequenced in a study of post-analysis software for immune sequencing data. General study results and limits: Five or six TRBV segments, TRBV5-6, TRBV5-1 and TRBV20-1 among them, were found more frequent in patients than controls.

Prepared libraries of TCR beta cDNA carried unique molecular identifiers. TCRdb ran MiXCR on the PCR reads and lists one entry per CDR3 protein. The repertoire holds hundreds of thousands of distinct CDR3 sequences, with about 50% as singletons. No antigen has been assigned to these receptors. Sequenced sample: blood. Every receptor here comes from a girl aged 5-17 years with multiple sclerosis.

The chain links TRBV11-2 to TRBJ2-5; D may be TRBD1 (5 bases). The V gene's germline CDR1 is SGHAT and CDR2 FQNNGV. This CDR3 comprises 15 residues. V was trimmed by 2 bases and J by 11 bases, leaving 21 bases between them. CDR3 nucleotides: TGTGCCAGCAGCTTAATTTACGGCCCCAGGGATGAGCAGTACTTC. Translated, it gives CASSLIYGPRDEQYF.

The rearrangement joins TRBV29-1 to TRBJ1-1; 7 nucleotides match TRBD1. Trimming removed 2 bases from V and 3 bases from J; junction bases left unmatched: 6. This CDR3 has 14 amino acids. The germline gives CDR1 SQVTM, CDR2 ANQGSEA. CDR3 in amino acids: CSVEYRGRDTEAFF. DNA for the CDR3: TGCAGCGTTGAATACAGGGGCCGCGACACTGAAGCTTTCTTT.

This clonotype appeared a few times. CDR3 sequence reads: CSARVAGVTYNEQFF. The CDR3 nucleotides read TGCAGTGCTAGAGTCGCGGGAGTAACCTACAATGAGCAGTTCTTC. This rearrangement joins TRBV20-1 to TRBJ2-1; 7 bases agree with TRBD2. V dropped 1 base and J dropped 2; count of bases not matched to a gene: 5. CDR1 and CDR2 (germline): DFQATT, SNEGSKA (reference sequence). There are 15 residues in the CDR3.

This rearrangement joins TRBV12-3 or TRBV12-4 to TRBJ2-1; TRBD2 agrees at 7 bases. The CDR3 sequence is 16 residues long. The J segment lost 4 bases and the V segment lost 4 bases, leaving 10 bases of the junction unmatched. CDR3 protein: CASSSFSGLEYNEQFF. As DNA, the CDR3 is TGTGCCAGCAGTTCGTTTAGTGGACTAGAGTACAATGAGCAGTTCTTC.

In its sample, this clonotype was seen a few times. The rearrangement links TRBV6-6 to TRBJ2-5, with 7 nucleotides matching TRBD2. The germline gives CDR1 MNHNY, CDR2 SVGAGI (reference sequence). The CDR3 is made up of 16 amino acids. The V segment lost 3 bases and the J segment 0 bases; nucleotides outside the gene matches: 7. This chain's CDR3 is CASSYRASGYQETQYF. For the CDR3, the DNA is TGTGCCAGCAGTTATAGGGCTAGCGGTTACCAAGAGACCCAGTACTTC.

The rearrangement uses TRBV4-1 and TRBJ1-6; D may be TRBD1 (5 bases). V shed 0 bases and J shed 0 bases, with 12 bases lying between them. This CDR3 has 18 residues. Per germline, CDR1 MGHRA and CDR2 YSYEKL. In DNA, the CDR3 is TGCGCCAGCAGCCAAGATTACAGGTCGAGCTCCTATAATTCACCCCTCCACTTT. It encodes CASSQDYRSSSYNSPLHF.

This clonotype was observed at least ten times. The rearrangement joins TRBV27 to TRBJ1-5; D may be TRBD1 (5 bases). The CDR3 loop spans 14 amino acids. The V end lost 0 bases, the J end lost 5 bases, and 8 bases lay between the germline ends. In germline, CDR1 is MNHEY, CDR2 SMNVEV (reference sequence). CDR3: CASSLSREYQPQHF. The CDR3 DNA reads TGTGCCAGCAGTTTATCCAGGGAGTATCAGCCCCAGCATTTT.

Only a few counts were recorded for this clonotype. V usage is TRBV6-6 and J usage is TRBJ2-7; 8 positions agree with TRBD2. V lost 0 bases and J lost 1; bases outside the gene matches: 5. CDR1 MNHNY and CDR2 SVGAGI come from the germline V gene (reference sequence). CDR3 size: 16 residues. The CDR3 loop is CASSYSVTSGSYEQYF. The CDR3 region has the DNA TGTGCCAGCAGTTACTCCGTAACTAGCGGATCCTACGAGCAGTACTTC.

V and J are TRBV5-6 and TRBJ2-6; D is possibly TRBD1 or TRBD2 (5 bases each). The V gene's germline CDR1 is SGHDT and CDR2 YYEEEE. The CDR3 has 17 residues. The V end was cut by 1 base, the J end by 11 bases, with 22 bases between. CDR3 residues: CASSLRDHFSRVDVLTF. The CDR3 DNA sequence: TGTGCCAGCAGCTTGCGGGACCACTTCTCTCGGGTCGACGTCCTGACTTTC.

The chain joins TRBV12-3 or TRBV12-4 to TRBJ2-7; 7 nucleotides agree with TRBD1. The end of the DNA is better explained by TRBJ2-5, so the J call may be wrong. This CDR3 region has 13 residues. CDR3 protein: CASTLGQRETQYF. Written as DNA, the CDR3 is TGTGCCAGCACCCTGGGACAGAGGGAGACCCAGTACTTC.

The rearrangement links TRBV29-1 to TRBJ1-2; 9 bases fit TRBD1. This CDR3 comprises 14 residues. The J segment lost 2 bases and the V segment lost 3 bases, leaving 4 bases of the junction unmatched. CDR1 is SQVTM, CDR2 ANQGSEA, per germline. This chain's CDR3 is CSVDGTGYNYGYTF. CDR3 nucleotide sequence: TGCAGCGTTGACGGGACAGGGTACAACTATGGCTACACCTTC.

As to this clonotype: This CDR3 is missing its conserved last phenylalanine or tryptophan, likely due to a read error. The V call is TRBV7-3, the J call TRBJ2-1; D gene uncertain. The CDR3 is made up of 17 amino acids. Trimming took off 4 bases at V and 3 bases at J, with 19 bases between the two ends. CDR1 SGHTA and CDR2 FQGTGA come from the germline V gene. CDR3: CASSSSGVYTGYNEQFY. Here the CDR3 DNA reads TGTGCCAGCAGCTCGAGTGGGGTTTATACCGGCTACAATGAGCAGTTCTAC.

The chain uses TRBV5-1 and TRBJ1-2, with a tentative D call TRBD1 (6 bases). Germline values: CDR1 SGHRS, CDR2 YFSETQ. Trimming pared 4 bases from V and 3 bases from J, leaving 19 bases between. This CDR3 comprises 16 residues. The CDR3 reads CASSTGAGVGDYGYTF. CDR3 coding DNA: TGCGCCAGCAGCACCGGGGCAGGGGTTGGGGACTATGGCTACACCTTC. The variable domain in full, completed from reference TRBV5-1 and TRBJ1-2, reads KAGVTQTPRYLIKTRGQQVTLSCSPISGHRSVSWYQQTPGQGLQFLFEYFSETQRNKGNFPGRFSGRQFSNSRSEMNVSTLELGDSALYLCASSTGAGVGDYGYTFGSGTRLTVV.

This rearrangement joins TRBV7-9 to TRBJ1-1, with 7 positions matching TRBD1. Germline V gene sequence: CDR1 SEHNR, CDR2 FQNEAQ (reference sequence). J gave up 0 bases and V 4 bases, and 5 bases lay outside the gene matches. This CDR3 spans 15 amino acids. CDR3: CASSSGQHMNTEAFF. The CDR3 nucleotides read TGTGCCAGCAGCTCGGGACAGCATATGAACACTGAAGCTTTCTTT.

V usage is TRBV5-1 and J usage is TRBJ2-3; TRBD1 is a possible D gene (7 bases). Germline lookup yields CDR1 SGHRS and CDR2 YFSETQ. The CDR3 runs 15 residues. V lost 4 bases, J lost 6 bases, and 18 bases lay in between. CDR3 sequence (DNA): TGCGCCAGCAGCCTACAGGGGTATCGGGGGGATACGCAGTATTTT. Its translation is CASSLQGYRGDTQYF. Looking up the rest from reference TRBV5-1 and TRBJ2-3 gives the full variable domain: KAGVTQTPRYLIKTRGQQVTLSCSPISGHRSVSWYQQTPGQGLQFLFEYFSETQRNKGNFPGRFSGRQFSNSRSEMNVSTLELGDSALYLCASSLQGYRGDTQYFGPGTRLTVL.

V is TRBV3-1 and J is TRBJ2-4; D is ambiguous. CDR1 is LGHDT, CDR2 YNNKEL, per germline (reference sequence). The CDR3 length is 17 residues. Trimming shortened V by 1 base and J by 0 bases, and 13 bases separated the two germline ends. The CDR3 reads CASSQGDTLLAKNIQYF. The CDR3 DNA reads as TGTGCCAGCAGCCAAGGAGACACCCTTCTAGCCAAAAACATTCAGTACTTC.

This chain links TRBV29-1 with TRBJ2-5; possibly TRBD2 for D (6 bases). The CDR3 covers 13 residues. V lost 0 bases and J lost 5, with 10 bases in between. The germline V gene encodes CDR1 SQVTM and CDR2 ANQGSEA. The CDR3 protein is CSVEEGSGETQYF. CDR3 coding DNA: TGCAGCGTTGAAGAGGGCAGCGGGGAGACCCAGTACTTC.

This sequence joins TRBV7-3 and TRBJ2-7; D might be TRBD2 (6 bases). The CDR3 sequence is 15 residues long. V was pared by 4 bases and J by 4 bases, with 17 bases between. The germline gives CDR1 SGHTA, CDR2 FQGTGA. The CDR3 nucleotides read TGTGCCAGCAGCTCACTAGCTGGGGCTCCGTACGAGCAGTACTTC. Amino acid sequence: CASSSLAGAPYEQYF. Drawing the rest from reference TRBV7-3 and TRBJ2-7, the complete variable domain is GAGVSQTPSNKVTEKGKYVELRCDPISGHTALYWYRQSLGQGPEFLIYFQGTGAADDSGLPNDRFFAVRPEGSVSTLKIQRTERGDSAVYLCASSSLAGAPYEQYFGPGTRLTVT.

This chain uses TRBV5-1 with TRBJ2-7; no reliable D call. Germline assignment: CDR1 SGHRS and CDR2 YFSETQ. V lost 1 base to trimming and J lost 0 bases, with 11 bases between them. The CDR3 spans 15 residues. This CDR3 is CASSLTSPLSYEQYF. The CDR3 DNA reads TGCGCCAGCAGCTTGACCAGCCCCCTCTCCTACGAGCAGTACTTC.

This clonotype has a handful of counts. This chain uses TRBV15 with TRBJ1-2, with 11 bases lining up with TRBD1. Losses at the gene ends were 0 bases for V and 8 bases for J; bases not matched to a gene: 8. The CDR3 is made up of 16 amino acids. Germline CDR1 and CDR2: LNHNV and YYDKDF (reference sequence). The CDR3, as DNA: TGTGCCACCAGCAGAGATAATGGACAGGGGGCCTTAGGCTACACCTTC. It specifies CATSRDNGQGALGYTF.

This clonotype showed up just a few times. This chain uses TRBV29-1 with TRBJ2-7, with D possibly matching TRBD2 (5 bases). The CDR3 runs to 15 residues. Trimming took off 0 bases at V and 2 bases at J, with 14 bases between the two ends. Germline loops: CDR1 SQVTM, CDR2 ANQGSEA. CDR3 sequence reads: CSVEDLEGPTYEQYF. In DNA, the CDR3 is TGCAGCGTTGAAGATCTTGAGGGTCCGACCTACGAGCAGTACTTC.

The V gene is TRBV19, the J gene TRBJ1-1; D not certain. The CDR3 extends over 15 amino acids. The germline V gene encodes CDR1 LNHDA and CDR2 SQIVND (reference sequence). With 5 bases removed from V and 2 bases from J, the gap between germline ends came to 15 bases. CDR3 protein: CASSYRNRQNTEAFF. The CDR3 nucleotides are TGTGCCAGTAGTTACAGAAACCGCCAAAACACTGAAGCTTTCTTT.

This chain joins TRBV14 and TRBJ2-7; perhaps TRBD1 as D (6 bases). The CDR3 covers 14 residues. Germline V gives CDR1 SGHDN, CDR2 FVKESK. With 8 bases removed from V and 3 bases from J, the gap between germline ends came to 17 bases. CDR3 loop: CASGRLEGGYEQYF. The CDR3, as DNA: TGTGCCAGCGGCCGCCTGGAAGGGGGCTACGAGCAGTACTTC.

The chain carries TRBV19 and TRBJ1-5; D is ambiguous. The CDR3 loop spans 15 amino acids. CDR1 and CDR2 (germline): LNHDA, SQIVND (reference sequence). Trimming shortened V by 3 bases and J by 0 bases, and 9 bases separated the two germline ends. CDR3 loop: CASSIIENSNQPQHF. CDR3 nucleotides: TGTGCCAGTAGTATTATAGAAAATAGCAATCAGCCCCAGCATTTT.

This clonotype is a singleton in its sample. The rearrangement uses TRBV7-2 and TRBJ2-4; 11 bases match TRBD2. Germline V CDR1 and CDR2: SGHTA, FQGNSA. After removal of 5 bases from V and 0 bases from J, the junction contained 9 bases not matched to a gene. The CDR3 has 18 residues. The CDR3: CASSPGASGGRAKNIQYF. DNA for the CDR3: TGTGCCAGCAGCCCTGGGGCTAGCGGGGGGCGAGCCAAAAACATTCAGTACTTC.

About this clonotype itself: At one boundary the junction diverges from the germline segment, which might be a read error. The rearrangement uses TRBV5-6 and TRBJ2-6; D may correspond to TRBD1 or TRBD2 (5 bases each). CDR3 length: 17 amino acids. Germline V gene sequence: CDR1 SGHDT, CDR2 YYEEEE. CDR3 residues: CASSLRDHFSRANVLTF. The CDR3 DNA reads TGTGCCAGCAGCTTGCGGGACCACTTCTCTCGGGCCAACGTCCTGACTTTC.